This T cell receptor (beta chain) was documented in a study of OX40 agonist ivuxolimab in advanced cancers. The CDR3 sequence is 15 residues long. Trimming at V came to 6 bases and at J to 6 bases, leaving 11 bases not matched to a gene. Germline V gives CDR1 MNHEY, CDR2 SVGAGI. Profiling relied on immunoSEQ multiplex PCR, and the TCRdb table lists in-frame clones only, not all of them. The table has fewer than 100,000 clones, 83% seen once; the top ten hold around 0.73%. The rearrangement joins TRBV6-5 to TRBJ1-1, with 9 bases that match TRBD1. The sequences come from CD4+ or CD8+ T cells sorted from blood, collected in a trial of the OX40 agonist ivuxolimab. The TCR was taken from an adult with an advanced solid tumor such as melanoma, head and neck, liver or kidney cancer. DNA for the CDR3: TGTGCCAGCAGCTTAAATTCACAGGGGGCATCTGAAGCTTTCTTT. The encoded protein is CASSLNSQGASEAFF.